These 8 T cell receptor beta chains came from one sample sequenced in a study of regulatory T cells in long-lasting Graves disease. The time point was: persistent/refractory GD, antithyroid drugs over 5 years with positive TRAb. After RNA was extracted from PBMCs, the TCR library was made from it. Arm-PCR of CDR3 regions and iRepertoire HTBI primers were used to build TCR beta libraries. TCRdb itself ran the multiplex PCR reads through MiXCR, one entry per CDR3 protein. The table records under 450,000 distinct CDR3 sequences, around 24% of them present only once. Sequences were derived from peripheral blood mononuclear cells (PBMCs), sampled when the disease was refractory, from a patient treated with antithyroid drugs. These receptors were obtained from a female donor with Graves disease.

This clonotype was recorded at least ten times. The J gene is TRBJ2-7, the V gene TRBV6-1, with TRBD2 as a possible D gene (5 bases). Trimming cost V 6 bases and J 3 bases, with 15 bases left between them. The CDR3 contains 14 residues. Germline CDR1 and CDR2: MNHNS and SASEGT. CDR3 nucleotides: TGTGCCAGCAGCGGGTCCTCACGGGGCTACGAGCAGTACTTC. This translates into CASSGSSRGYEQYF.

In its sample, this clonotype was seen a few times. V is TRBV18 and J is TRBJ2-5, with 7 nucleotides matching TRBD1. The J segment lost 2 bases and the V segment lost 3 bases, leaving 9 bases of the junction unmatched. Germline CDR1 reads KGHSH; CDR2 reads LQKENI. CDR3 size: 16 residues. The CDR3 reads CASSPRQGRTQETQYF. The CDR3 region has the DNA TGTGCCAGCTCACCCCGACAGGGAAGAACTCAAGAGACCCAGTACTTC.

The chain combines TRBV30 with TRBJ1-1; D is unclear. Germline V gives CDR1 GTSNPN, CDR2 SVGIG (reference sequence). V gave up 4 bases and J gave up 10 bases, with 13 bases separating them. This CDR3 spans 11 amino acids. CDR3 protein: CAWITRDSAFF. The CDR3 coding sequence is TGTGCCTGGATTACGAGGGATTCAGCTTTCTTT.

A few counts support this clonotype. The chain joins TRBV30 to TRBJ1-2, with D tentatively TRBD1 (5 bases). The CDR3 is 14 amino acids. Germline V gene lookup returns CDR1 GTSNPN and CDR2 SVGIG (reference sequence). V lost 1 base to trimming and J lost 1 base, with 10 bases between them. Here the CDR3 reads CAWSAGQRNYGYTF. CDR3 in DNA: TGTGCCTGGAGTGCAGGGCAACGTAACTATGGCTACACCTTC.

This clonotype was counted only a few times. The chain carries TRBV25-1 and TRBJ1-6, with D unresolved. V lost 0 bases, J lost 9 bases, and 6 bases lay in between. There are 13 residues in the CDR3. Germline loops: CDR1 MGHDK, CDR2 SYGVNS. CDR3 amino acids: CASSEYSASPLHF. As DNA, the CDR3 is TGTGCCAGCAGTGAATATTCTGCTTCACCCCTCCACTTT.

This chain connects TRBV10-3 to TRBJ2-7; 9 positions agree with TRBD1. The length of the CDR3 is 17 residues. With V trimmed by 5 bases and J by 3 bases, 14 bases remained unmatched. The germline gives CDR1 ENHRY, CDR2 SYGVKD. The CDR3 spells CAISSNPGQGVDYEQYF. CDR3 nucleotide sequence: TGTGCCATCAGTTCTAACCCGGGACAGGGAGTTGACTACGAGCAGTACTTC.

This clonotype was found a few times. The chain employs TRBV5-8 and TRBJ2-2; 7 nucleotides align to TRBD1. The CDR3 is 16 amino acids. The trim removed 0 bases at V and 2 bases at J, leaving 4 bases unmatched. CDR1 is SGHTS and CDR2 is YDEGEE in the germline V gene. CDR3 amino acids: CASSLARQGNTGELFF. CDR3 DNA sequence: TGTGCCAGCAGCTTGGCCCGACAGGGTAACACCGGGGAGCTGTTTTTT.

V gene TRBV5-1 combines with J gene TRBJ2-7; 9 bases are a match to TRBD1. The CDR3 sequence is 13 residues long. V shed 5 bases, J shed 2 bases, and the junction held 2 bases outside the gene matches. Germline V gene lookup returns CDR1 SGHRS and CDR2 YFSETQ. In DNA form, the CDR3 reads TGCGCCAGCAGGAGGGACAGGGCCTACGAGCAGTACTTC. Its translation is CASRRDRAYEQYF.